The source of this TCR beta chain is a study of T cell changes during pregnancy in multiple sclerosis (dated by TCRdb to between 2019 and 2020). Background for the entire study: The study looked at changes in the T cell repertoire across pregnancy in women with multiple sclerosis.

The library came from the immunoSEQ multiplex PCR assay. Sourced from immuneACCESS, this table was stored by TCRdb with only in-frame sequences that have V and J called. A share of the clones is absent; for the studies checked, an unresolved V gene accounts for under half, and the remainder has no known explanation. A total of tens of thousands of clones appear in this sample, approximately 90% of them only once. The ten largest clones take up around 1% of the sample. The CDR3, cysteine through phenylalanine, is 14 amino acids long. Only the CDR3 portion is preserved as DNA: 42 bases, with reading frame beginning at the first base. Trimming costs V 2 bases and J 7 bases, and their ends lie 12 bases apart. As encoded in the germline V gene (reference sequence), CDR1 is MNHNY while CDR2 is SVGAGI. A remark on this clone: Its cognate antigen has yet to be identified. No qualities accompany the bases; no much larger clone lies one base away.

The source of this sequence is a female donor with multiple sclerosis, enrolled in a pregnancy study. The chain couples TRBV6-6 to TRBJ1-5; the D gene cannot be named for sure. This specimen was peripheral blood, taken before pregnancy. The DNA sequence is as follows: TGTGCCAGCAGTTACACGGGTATGCGCCAGCCCCAGCATTTT. This translates into CASSYTGMRQPQHF.